This TCR beta chain appears in the sequencing data of a study of T-cell memory formation after mild COVID-19. As for the study in general: The TCR clusters were mostly specific to one donor. Points from the study as a whole: Whether second-wave clones peaking at day 37 were SARS-CoV-2 specific went unconfirmed. Pre-infection memory held some responding clones, suggesting pre-existing cross-reactive T cells responded.

The germline V and J ends were trimmed by 5 bases and 5 bases, with 10 bases remaining between them. The CDR3 is 12 residues long. Per the germline V gene, CDR1 is MNHEY and CDR2 is SVGEGT. Barcoded TCR alpha and TCR beta cDNA libraries with UMIs came from 5'RACE using constant-segment primers. TCRdb used MiXCR to reprocess the 5' RACE reads, holding one entry per CDR3 protein. The table has hundreds of thousands of distinct CDR3 sequences, about 24% seen once. Turning to this clonotype: Its matching antigen is unknown.

The chain uses TRBV6-2 or TRBV6-3 and TRBJ2-7, with D possibly TRBD2 on 6 matching bases. The clonotype comes from an adult woman who had mild COVID-19 (a few samples of this study predate the infection). Cell type and time point are not known. Sequenced: PBMCs or a T cell subset sorted from them (not recorded which). The CDR3 loop is CASSPRLDEQYF. Written as DNA, the CDR3 is TGTGCCAGCAGTCCGAGACTAGACGAGCAGTACTTC.